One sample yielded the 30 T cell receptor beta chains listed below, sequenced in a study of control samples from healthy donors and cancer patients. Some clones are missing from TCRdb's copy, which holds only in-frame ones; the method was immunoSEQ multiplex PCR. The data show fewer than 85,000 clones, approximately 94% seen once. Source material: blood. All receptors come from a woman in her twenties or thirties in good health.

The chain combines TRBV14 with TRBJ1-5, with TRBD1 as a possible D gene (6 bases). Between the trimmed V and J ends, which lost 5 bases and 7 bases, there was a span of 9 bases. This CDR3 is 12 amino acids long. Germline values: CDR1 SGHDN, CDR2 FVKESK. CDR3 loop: CASSKGGQPQHF. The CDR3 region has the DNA TGTGCCAGCAGCAAGGGGGGACAGCCCCAGCATTTT.

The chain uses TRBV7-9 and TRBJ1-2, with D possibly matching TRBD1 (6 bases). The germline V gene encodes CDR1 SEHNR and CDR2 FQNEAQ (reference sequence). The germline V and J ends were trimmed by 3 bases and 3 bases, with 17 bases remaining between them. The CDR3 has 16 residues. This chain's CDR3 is CASSFDGTPLHYGYTF. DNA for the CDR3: TGTGCCAGCAGCTTCGACGGGACACCACTCCACTATGGCTACACCTTC.

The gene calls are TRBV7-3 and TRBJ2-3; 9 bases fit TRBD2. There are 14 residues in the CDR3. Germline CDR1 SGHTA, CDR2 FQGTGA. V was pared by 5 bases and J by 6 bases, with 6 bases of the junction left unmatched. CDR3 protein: CASSPRGGLDTQYF. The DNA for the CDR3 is TGTGCCAGCAGCCCGCGGGGGGGCCTCGATACGCAGTATTTT.

CDR3 bases: TGTGCCAGCAGAACGACAGGGAGGAGCAATCAGCCCCAGCATTTT. Translating it yields CASRTTGRSNQPQHF. The V call is TRBV28, the J call TRBJ1-5, with TRBD1 matching over 7 bases. This CDR3 region has 15 residues. Germline CDR1 and CDR2: MDHEN and SYDVKM. V lost 6 bases and J lost 1; bases outside the gene matches: 6.

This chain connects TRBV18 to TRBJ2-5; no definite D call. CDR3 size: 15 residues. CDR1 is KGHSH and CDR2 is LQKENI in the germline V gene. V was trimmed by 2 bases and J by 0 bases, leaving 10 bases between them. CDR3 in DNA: TGTGCCAGCTCACCATGGGCAGTAAACCAAGAGACCCAGTACTTC. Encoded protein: CASSPWAVNQETQYF. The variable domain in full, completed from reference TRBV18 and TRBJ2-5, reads NAGVMQNPRHLVRRRGQEARLRCSPMKGHSHVYWYRQLPEEGLKFMVYLQKENIIDESGMPKERFSAEFPKEGPSILRIQQVVRGDSAAYFCASSPWAVNQETQYFGPGTRLLVL.

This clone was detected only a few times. CDR3 sequence reads: CASSVDGGGPVYYEQYF. Written as DNA, the CDR3 is TGTGCCAGCAGCGTCGACGGAGGGGGGCCAGTATACTACGAGCAGTACTTC. The chain links TRBV5-5 to TRBJ2-7; D tentatively fits TRBD1 or TRBD2 (6 bases each). The CDR3 has 17 amino acids. V lost 4 bases, J lost 3 bases, and 23 bases lay in between. Germline lookup yields CDR1 SGHKS and CDR2 YYEKEE (reference sequence).

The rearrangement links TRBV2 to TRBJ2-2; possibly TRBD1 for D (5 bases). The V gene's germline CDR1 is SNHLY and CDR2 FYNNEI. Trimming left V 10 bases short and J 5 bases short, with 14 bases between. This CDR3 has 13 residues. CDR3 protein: CATSKGWTGELFF. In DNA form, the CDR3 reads TGTGCCACTTCCAAGGGGTGGACCGGGGAGCTGTTTTTT.

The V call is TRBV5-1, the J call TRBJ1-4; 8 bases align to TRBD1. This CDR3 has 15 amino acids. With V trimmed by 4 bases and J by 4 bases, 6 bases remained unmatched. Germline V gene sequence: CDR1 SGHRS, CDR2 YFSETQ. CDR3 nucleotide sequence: TGCGCCAGCAGCCAAACAGGGGGTAGTAATGAAAAACTGTTTTTT. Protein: CASSQTGGSNEKLFF.

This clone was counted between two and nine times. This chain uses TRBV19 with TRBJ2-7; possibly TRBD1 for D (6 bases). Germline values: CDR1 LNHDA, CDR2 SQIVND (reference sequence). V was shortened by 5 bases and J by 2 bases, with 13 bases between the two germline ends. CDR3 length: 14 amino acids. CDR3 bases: TGTGCCAGTAGTCCCAACAGGGATGCCTACGAGCAGTACTTC. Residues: CASSPNRDAYEQYF.

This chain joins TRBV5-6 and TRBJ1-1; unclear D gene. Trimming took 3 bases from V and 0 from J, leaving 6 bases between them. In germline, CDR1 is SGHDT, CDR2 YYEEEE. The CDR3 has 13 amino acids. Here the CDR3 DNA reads TGTGCCAGCAGCTGGACCGTGAACACTGAAGCTTTCTTT. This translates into CASSWTVNTEAFF.

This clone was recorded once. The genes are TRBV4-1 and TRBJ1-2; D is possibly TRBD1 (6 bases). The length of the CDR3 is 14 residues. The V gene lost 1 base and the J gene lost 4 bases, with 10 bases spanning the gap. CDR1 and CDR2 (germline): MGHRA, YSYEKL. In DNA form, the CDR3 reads TGCGCCAGCAGCCAAGGGGGGGCCGCCTATGGCTACACCTTC. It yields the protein CASSQGGAAYGYTF.

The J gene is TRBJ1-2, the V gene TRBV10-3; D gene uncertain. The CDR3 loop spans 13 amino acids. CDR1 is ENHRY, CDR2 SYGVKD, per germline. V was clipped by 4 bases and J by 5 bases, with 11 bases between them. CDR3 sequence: CAISGGREYGYTF. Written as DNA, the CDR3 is TGTGCCATCAGTGGCGGACGGGAATATGGCTACACCTTC.

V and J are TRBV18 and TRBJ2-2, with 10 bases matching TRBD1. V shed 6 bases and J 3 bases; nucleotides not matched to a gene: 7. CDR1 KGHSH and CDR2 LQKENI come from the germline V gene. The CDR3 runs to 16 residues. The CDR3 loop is CASSRRQGADTGELFF. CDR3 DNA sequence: TGTGCCAGCTCTCGCCGACAGGGGGCGGACACCGGGGAGCTGTTTTTT.

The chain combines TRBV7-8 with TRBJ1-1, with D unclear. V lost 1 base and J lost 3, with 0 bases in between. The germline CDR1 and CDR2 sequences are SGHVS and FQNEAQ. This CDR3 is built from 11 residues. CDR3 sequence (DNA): TGTGCCAGCAGCTTAGACACTGAAGCTTTCTTT. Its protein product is CASSLDTEAFF. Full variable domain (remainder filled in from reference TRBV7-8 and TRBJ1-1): GAGVSQSPRYKVAKRGQDVALRCDPISGHVSLFWYQQALGQGPEFLTYFQNEAQLDKSGLPSDRFFAERPEGSVSTLKIQRTQQEDSAVYLCASSLDTEAFFGQGTRLTVV.

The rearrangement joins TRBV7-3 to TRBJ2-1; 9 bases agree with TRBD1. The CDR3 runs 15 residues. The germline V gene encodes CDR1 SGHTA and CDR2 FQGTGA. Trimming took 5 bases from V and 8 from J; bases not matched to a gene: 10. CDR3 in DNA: TGTGCCAGCAGCCCCGGGACAGGGATTTGGGATGAGCAGTTCTTC. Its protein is CASSPGTGIWDEQFF.

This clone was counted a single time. The CDR3 here is CASSYGGGETEAFF. In DNA form, the CDR3 reads TGTGCCAGCAGTTACGGCGGGGGCGAGACTGAAGCTTTCTTT. J is TRBJ1-1 and V is TRBV6-5; tentative D call: TRBD1 (6 bases). The CDR3 loop spans 14 amino acids. V lost 2 bases and J lost 5, with 12 bases in between. Germline lookup yields CDR1 MNHEY and CDR2 SVGAGI.

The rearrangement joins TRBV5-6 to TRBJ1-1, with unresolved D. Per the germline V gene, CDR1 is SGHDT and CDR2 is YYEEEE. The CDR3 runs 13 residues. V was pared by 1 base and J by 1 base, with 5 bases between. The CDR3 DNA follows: TGTGCCAGCAGCTTGATTAGGAACACTGAAGCTTTCTTT. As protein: CASSLIRNTEAFF.

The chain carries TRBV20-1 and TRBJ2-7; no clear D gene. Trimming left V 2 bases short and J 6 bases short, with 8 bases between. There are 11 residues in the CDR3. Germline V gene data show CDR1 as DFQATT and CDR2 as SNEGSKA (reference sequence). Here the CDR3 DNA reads TGCAGTGCTAGAACCGTAGGCGAGCAGTACGTC. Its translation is CSARTVGEQYV.

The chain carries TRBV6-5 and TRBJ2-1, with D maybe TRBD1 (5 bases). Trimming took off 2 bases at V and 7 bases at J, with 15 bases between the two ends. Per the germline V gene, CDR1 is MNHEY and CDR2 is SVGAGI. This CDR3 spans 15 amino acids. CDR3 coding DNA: TGTGCCAGCAGTTACACGTGGGGCCATGGTAATGAGCAGTTCTTC. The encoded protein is CASSYTWGHGNEQFF.

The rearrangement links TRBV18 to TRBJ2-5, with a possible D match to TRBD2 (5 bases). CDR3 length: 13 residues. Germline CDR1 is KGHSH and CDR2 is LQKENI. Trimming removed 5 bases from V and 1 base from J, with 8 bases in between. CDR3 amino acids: CASSSGLQETQYF. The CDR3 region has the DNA TGTGCCAGCTCATCCGGACTCCAAGAGACCCAGTACTTC.

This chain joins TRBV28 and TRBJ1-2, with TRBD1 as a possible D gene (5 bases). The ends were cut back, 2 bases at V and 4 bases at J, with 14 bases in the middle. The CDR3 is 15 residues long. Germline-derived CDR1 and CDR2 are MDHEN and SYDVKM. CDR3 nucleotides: TGTGCCAGCAGTTTAGGGGGACGCAATGTCTATGGCTACACCTTC. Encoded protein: CASSLGGRNVYGYTF.

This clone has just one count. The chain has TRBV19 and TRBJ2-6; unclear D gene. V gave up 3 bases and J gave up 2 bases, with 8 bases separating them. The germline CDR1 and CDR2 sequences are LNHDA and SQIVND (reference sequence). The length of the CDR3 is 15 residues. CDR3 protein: CASSIPPPGANVLTF. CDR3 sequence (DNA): TGTGCCAGTAGTATCCCTCCCCCTGGGGCCAACGTCCTGACTTTC.

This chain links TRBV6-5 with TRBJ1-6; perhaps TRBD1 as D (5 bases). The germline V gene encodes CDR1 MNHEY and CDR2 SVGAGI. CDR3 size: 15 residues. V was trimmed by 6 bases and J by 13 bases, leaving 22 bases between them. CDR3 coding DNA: TGTGCCAGCAGGACACAGGTTATACCTATTCATCCCCTCCACTTT. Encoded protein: CASRTQVIPIHPLHF.

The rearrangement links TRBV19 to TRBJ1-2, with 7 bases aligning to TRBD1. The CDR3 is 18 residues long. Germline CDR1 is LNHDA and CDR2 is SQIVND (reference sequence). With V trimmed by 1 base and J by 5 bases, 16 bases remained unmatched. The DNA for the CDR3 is TGTGCCAGTAGTATAGCTAGAGACAGGGTGCCGTTGAGGTATGGCTACACCTTC. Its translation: CASSIARDRVPLRYGYTF. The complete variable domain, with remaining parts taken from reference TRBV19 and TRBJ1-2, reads DGGITQSPKYLFRKEGQNVTLSCEQNLNHDAMYWYRQDPGQGLRLIYYSQIVNDFQKGDIAEGYSVSREKKESFPLTVTSAQKNPTAFYLCASSIARDRVPLRYGYTFGSGTRLTVV.

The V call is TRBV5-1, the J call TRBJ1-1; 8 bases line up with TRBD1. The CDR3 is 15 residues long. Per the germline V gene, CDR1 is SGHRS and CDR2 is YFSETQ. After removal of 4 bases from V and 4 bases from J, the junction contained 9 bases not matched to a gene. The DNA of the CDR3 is TGCGCCAGCAGCCCCATGACAGGGGTAGGCACTGAAGCTTTCTTT. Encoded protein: CASSPMTGVGTEAFF. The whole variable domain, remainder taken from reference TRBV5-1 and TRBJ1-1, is KAGVTQTPRYLIKTRGQQVTLSCSPISGHRSVSWYQQTPGQGLQFLFEYFSETQRNKGNFPGRFSGRQFSNSRSEMNVSTLELGDSALYLCASSPMTGVGTEAFFGQGTRLTVV.

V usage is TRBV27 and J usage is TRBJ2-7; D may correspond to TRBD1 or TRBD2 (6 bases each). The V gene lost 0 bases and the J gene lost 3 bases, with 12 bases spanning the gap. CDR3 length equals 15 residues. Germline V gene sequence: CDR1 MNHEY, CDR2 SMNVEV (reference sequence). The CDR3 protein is CASSLSGGRSYEQYF. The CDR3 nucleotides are TGTGCCAGCAGTTTATCGGGGGGCCGAAGCTACGAGCAGTACTTC.

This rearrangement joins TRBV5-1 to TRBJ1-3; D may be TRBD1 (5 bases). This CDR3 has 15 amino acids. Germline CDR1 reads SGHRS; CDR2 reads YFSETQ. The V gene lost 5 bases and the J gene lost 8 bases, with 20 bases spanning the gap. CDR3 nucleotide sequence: TGCGCCAGCAGTCGCGCCGGGACCTCCGGGGACACCATATATTTT. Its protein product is CASSRAGTSGDTIYF. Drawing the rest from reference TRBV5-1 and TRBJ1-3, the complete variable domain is KAGVTQTPRYLIKTRGQQVTLSCSPISGHRSVSWYQQTPGQGLQFLFEYFSETQRNKGNFPGRFSGRQFSNSRSEMNVSTLELGDSALYLCASSRAGTSGDTIYFGEGSWLTVV.

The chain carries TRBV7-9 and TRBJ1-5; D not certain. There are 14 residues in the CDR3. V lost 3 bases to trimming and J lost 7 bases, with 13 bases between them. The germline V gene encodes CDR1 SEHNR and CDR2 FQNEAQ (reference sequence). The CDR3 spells CASSFGGPNQPQHF. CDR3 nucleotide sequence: TGTGCCAGCAGCTTCGGTGGGCCGAACCAGCCCCAGCATTTT. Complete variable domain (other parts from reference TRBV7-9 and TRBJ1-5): DTGVSQNPRHKITKRGQNVTFRCDPISEHNRLYWYRQTLGQGPEFLTYFQNEAQLEKSRLLSDRFSAERPKGSFSTLEIQRTEQGDSAMYLCASSFGGPNQPQHFGDGTRLSIL.

The CDR3: CASSLQGRTEAFF. The CDR3 DNA sequence: TGTGCCAGCAGTTTACAGGGGAGGACTGAAGCTTTCTTT. The rearrangement uses TRBV6-6 and TRBJ1-1, with 7 bases aligning to TRBD1. V lost 4 bases and J lost 5; bases outside the gene matches: 4. The CDR3 sequence is 13 residues long. The germline gives CDR1 MNHNY, CDR2 SVGAGI (reference sequence).

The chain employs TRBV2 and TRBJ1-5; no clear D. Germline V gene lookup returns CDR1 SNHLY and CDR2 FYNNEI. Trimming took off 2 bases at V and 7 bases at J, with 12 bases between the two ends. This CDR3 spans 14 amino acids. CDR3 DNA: TGTGCCAGCAGTGAAAGTGGGAGTGGACAGCCCCAGCATTTT. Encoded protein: CASSESGSGQPQHF.